This section outlines one T cell receptor (beta chain) sequence together with its context. Its target is not known. The CDR3 is 15 amino acids. V shed 3 bases and J 6 bases; nucleotides not matched to a gene: 12. Germline V gene data show CDR1 as SQVTM and CDR2 as ANQGSEA. This entry is derived from a study of cytomegalovirus exposure and HLA in healthy donors. Researchers ran the PCR with 60 Vbeta and 13 Jbeta primers. Sequenced by immunoSEQ multiplex PCR; TCRdb stores in-frame clones only, minus some. The table has about 130,000 clones, 80% seen once; the top ten hold 1%. Broader study findings: Follow-up analysis seemed to connect common viral pathogens with several of the most significant clusters identified.

What was sequenced was PBMCs. V and J are TRBV29-1 and TRBJ1-2, with 8 bases aligning to TRBD1. The TCR sequence derives from a middle-aged man in good health and CMV-seronegative. The CDR3 DNA sequence: TGCAGCGTTGAGGGGACAGGAACCCTATTCGATGGCTACACCTTC. This encodes CSVEGTGTLFDGYTF.